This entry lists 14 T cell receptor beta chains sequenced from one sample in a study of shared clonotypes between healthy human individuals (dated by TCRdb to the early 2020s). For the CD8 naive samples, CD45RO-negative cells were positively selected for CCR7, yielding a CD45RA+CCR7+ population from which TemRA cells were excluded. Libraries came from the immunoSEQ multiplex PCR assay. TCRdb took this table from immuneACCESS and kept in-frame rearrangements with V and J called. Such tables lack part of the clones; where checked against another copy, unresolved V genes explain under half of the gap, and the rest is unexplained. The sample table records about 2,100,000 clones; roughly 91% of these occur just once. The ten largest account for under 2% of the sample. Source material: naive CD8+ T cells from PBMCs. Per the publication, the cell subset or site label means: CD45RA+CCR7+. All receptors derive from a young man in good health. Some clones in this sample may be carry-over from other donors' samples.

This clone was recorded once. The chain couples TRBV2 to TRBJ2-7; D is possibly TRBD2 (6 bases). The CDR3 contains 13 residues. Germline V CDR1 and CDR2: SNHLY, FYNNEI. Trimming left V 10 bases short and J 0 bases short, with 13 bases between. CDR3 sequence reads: CATHGGYSYEQYF. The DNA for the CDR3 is TGTGCCACCCACGGGGGATACTCCTACGAGCAGTACTTC.

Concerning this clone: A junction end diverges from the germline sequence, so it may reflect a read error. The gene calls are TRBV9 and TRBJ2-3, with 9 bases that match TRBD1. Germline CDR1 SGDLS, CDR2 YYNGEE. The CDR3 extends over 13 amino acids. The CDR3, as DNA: TGTGCCAGCACGGACAGGGGCACAGGTACGCAGTATTTT. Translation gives CASTDRGTGTQYF. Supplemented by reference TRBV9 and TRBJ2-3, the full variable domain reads DSGVTQTPKHLITATGQRVTLRCSPRSGDLSVYWYQQSLDQGLQFLIQYYNGEERAKGNILERFSAQQFPDLHSELNLSSLELGDSALYFCASTDRGTGTQYFGPGTRLTVL.

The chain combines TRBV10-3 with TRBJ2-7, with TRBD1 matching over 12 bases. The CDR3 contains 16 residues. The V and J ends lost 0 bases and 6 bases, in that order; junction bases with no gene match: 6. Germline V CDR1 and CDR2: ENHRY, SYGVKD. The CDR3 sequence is CAISESRGTGGSEQYF. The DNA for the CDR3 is TGTGCCATCAGTGAGTCCCGCGGGACAGGGGGCTCCGAGCAGTACTTC.

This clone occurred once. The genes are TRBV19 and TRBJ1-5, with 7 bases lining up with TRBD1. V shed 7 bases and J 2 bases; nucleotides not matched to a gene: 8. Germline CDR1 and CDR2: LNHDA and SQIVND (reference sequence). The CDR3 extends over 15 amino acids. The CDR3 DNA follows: TGTGCCAGTACCCACAACAGGGGTGGCAATCAGCCCCAGCATTTT. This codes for CASTHNRGGNQPQHF.

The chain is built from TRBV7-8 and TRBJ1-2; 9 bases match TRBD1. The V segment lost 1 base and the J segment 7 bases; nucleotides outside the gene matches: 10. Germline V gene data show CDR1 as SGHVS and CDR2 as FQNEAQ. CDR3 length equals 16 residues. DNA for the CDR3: TGTGCCAGCAGCTTAGAATGGGGACAGGGTCCGGCTGGCTACACCTTC. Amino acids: CASSLEWGQGPAGYTF.

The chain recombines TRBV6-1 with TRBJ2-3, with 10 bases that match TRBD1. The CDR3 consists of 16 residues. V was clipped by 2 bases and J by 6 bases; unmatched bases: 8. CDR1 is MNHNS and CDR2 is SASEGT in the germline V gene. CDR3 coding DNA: TGTGCCAGCAGTGAAACCCGACAGGGGGCGAATGATACGCAGTATTTT. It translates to CASSETRQGANDTQYF.

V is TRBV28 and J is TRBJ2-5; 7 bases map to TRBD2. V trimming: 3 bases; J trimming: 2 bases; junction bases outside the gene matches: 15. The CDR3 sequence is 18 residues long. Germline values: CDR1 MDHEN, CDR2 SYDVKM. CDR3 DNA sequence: TGTGCCAGCAGTTTCTCCTTAACAGAAGAGGGAGGGCAAGAGACCCAGTACTTC. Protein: CASSFSLTEEGGQETQYF.

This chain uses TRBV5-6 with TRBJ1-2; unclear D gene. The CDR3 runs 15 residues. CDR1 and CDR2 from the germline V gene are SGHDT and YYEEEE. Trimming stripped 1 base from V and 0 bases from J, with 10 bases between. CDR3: CASSLLQIANYGYTF. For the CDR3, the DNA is TGTGCCAGCAGCTTGTTACAGATAGCTAACTATGGCTACACCTTC.

The DNA of the CDR3 is TGCACCAGCAGCCAAGGGCGCGGGAGGGCCTCCGAGCAGTACTTC. Translation gives CTSSQGRGRASEQYF. The chain is built from TRBV1 and TRBJ2-7; the table gives TRBD2 as D, unverified against the DNA. TRBV1 is annotated as a pseudogene. CDR3 length: 15 amino acids.

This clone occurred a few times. CDR3 residues: CASSQGLGQFF. The DNA for the CDR3 is TGCGCCAGCAGCCAGGGACTAGGGCAGTTCTTC. This chain joins TRBV4-1 and TRBJ2-1; 8 nucleotides agree with TRBD2. The CDR3 covers 11 residues. Germline CDR1 is MGHRA and CDR2 is YSYEKL. Losses at the gene ends were 3 bases for V and 12 bases for J; bases not matched to a gene: 1.

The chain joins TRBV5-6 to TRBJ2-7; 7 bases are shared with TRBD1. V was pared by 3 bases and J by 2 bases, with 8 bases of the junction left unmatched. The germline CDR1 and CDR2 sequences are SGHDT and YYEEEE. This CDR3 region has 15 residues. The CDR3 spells CASSSWQDRPYEQYF. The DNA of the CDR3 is TGTGCCAGCAGCTCCTGGCAGGACAGGCCCTACGAGCAGTACTTC.

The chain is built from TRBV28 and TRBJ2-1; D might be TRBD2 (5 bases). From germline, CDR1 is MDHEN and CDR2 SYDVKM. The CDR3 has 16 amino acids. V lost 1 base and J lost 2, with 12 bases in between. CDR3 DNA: TGTGCCAGCAGTTTATTAAGAGCGGATCCCTACAATGAGCAGTTCTTC. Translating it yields CASSLLRADPYNEQFF.

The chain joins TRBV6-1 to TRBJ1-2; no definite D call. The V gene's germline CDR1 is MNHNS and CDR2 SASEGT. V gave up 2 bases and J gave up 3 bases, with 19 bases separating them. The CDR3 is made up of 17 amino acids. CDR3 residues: CASSETWFVLTYYGYTF. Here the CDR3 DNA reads TGTGCCAGCAGTGAAACCTGGTTCGTTCTTACCTACTATGGCTACACCTTC.

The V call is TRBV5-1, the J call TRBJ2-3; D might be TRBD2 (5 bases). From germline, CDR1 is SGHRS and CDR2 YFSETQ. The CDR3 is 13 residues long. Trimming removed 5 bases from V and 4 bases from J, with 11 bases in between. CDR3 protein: CASSWRFADTQYF. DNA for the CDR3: TGCGCCAGCAGTTGGAGGTTCGCAGATACGCAGTATTTT.